These 24 T cell receptor beta chains were all obtained from the same sample, sequenced in a study of breast tumors, draining lymph nodes, adjacent tissues. Axillary draining lymph nodes of breast cancer patients supplied the node samples. From the multiplex PCR reads, TCRdb called clonotypes with MiXCR, one entry per CDR3 protein. The data hold some 100,000 distinct CDR3 sequences, with around 21% observed a single time. Material: axillary lymph node tissue. All receptors derive from a female donor with breast cancer. Some clones in this sample may be carry-over from other donors' samples.

This clonotype was detected ten times or more. CDR3 sequence reads: CASSFRDYGYTF. The CDR3 bases are TGTGCCAGCAGTTTCAGGGACTATGGCTACACCTTC. The chain recombines TRBV12-3 or TRBV12-4 with TRBJ1-2, with D possibly being TRBD1 (5 bases). CDR3 size: 12 residues. Trimming stripped 3 bases from V and 3 bases from J, with 5 bases between.

The rearrangement uses TRBV5-4 and TRBJ2-5, with a weak D call TRBD1 (6 bases). Trimming cost V 1 base and J 2 bases, with 18 bases left between them. The germline V gene has CDR1 SGHNT and CDR2 YYREEE (reference sequence). This CDR3 has 17 residues. In nucleotides, the CDR3 is TGTGCCAGCAGCTTGATGGCTCAGGGGAGCCTTCAAGAGACCCAGTACTTC. Translation: CASSLMAQGSLQETQYF.

This chain joins TRBV6-6 and TRBJ2-2; D tentatively fits TRBD1 or TRBD2 (5 bases each). This CDR3 has 14 amino acids. V gave up 5 bases and J gave up 3 bases, with 10 bases separating them. Germline loops: CDR1 MNHNY, CDR2 SVGAGI (reference sequence). The DNA of the CDR3 is TGTGCCAGCAGTGTCGGGGCCTACACCGGGGAGCTGTTTTTT. Its translation: CASSVGAYTGELFF.

This clonotype was seen a few times. This rearrangement joins TRBV12-3 or TRBV12-4 to TRBJ1-4; possibly TRBD1 for D (5 bases). This CDR3 is built from 14 residues. The V and J ends lost 4 bases and 8 bases respectively, with 14 bases between them. The CDR3 reads CASSSGTLLEKLFF. CDR3 sequence (DNA): TGTGCCAGCAGTTCCGGGACTTTACTCGAAAAACTGTTTTTT.

This clonotype was seen many times. V gene TRBV5-4 combines with J gene TRBJ2-3; D gene uncertain. Trimming removed 0 bases from V and 3 bases from J, with 11 bases in between. The CDR3 is 15 amino acids. Germline-derived CDR1 and CDR2 are SGHNT and YYREEE (reference sequence). The chain's CDR3 is CASSLGGMGTDTQYF. As DNA, the CDR3 is TGTGCCAGCAGCTTGGGTGGAATGGGGACAGATACGCAGTATTTT.

Ten or more counts support this clonotype. This chain links TRBV7-2 with TRBJ2-1; D is ambiguous. Trimming removed 4 bases at V and 7 bases at J, with 11 bases between. CDR3 length: 13 amino acids. Germline V gene lookup returns CDR1 SGHTA and CDR2 FQGNSA. In nucleotides, the CDR3 is TGTGCCAGCAGCTCCCCCCTCCGGAATGAGCAGTTCTTC. The encoded protein is CASSSPLRNEQFF.

Note on this clonotype: At one of its ends the junction is not consistent with the germline gene, which may arise from a read error. The V gene is TRBV5-4, the J gene TRBJ2-6; D not resolved. The CDR3 consists of 15 residues. Per germline, CDR1 SGHNT and CDR2 YYREEE (reference sequence). The CDR3 region is CASSLESSRANVLTF. As DNA, the CDR3 is TGTGCCAGCAGCTTGGAGTCCTCTAGGGCCAACGTCCTGACTTTC.

This clonotype was seen repeatedly, ten times or more. This chain joins TRBV5-1 and TRBJ2-5; the D is unclear. Per the germline V gene, CDR1 is SGHRS and CDR2 is YFSETQ. CDR3 length equals 14 residues. The V and J ends lost 0 bases and 0 bases respectively, with 6 bases between them. In nucleotides, the CDR3 is TGCGCCAGCAGCTTGGAGGGCAACCAAGAGACCCAGTACTTC. Its translation is CASSLEGNQETQYF.

This clonotype was seen many times. This chain links TRBV9 with TRBJ2-7; D unresolved. This CDR3 comprises 12 residues. Germline lookup yields CDR1 SGDLS and CDR2 YYNGEE. The V end was cut by 1 base, the J end by 5 bases, with 7 bases between. This chain's CDR3 is CASSVSGNEQYF. The CDR3, as DNA: TGTGCCAGCAGCGTAAGTGGCAACGAGCAGTACTTC.

Concerning this clonotype: A single base separates this from a much larger clone, so it may be a read error. This chain connects TRBV9 to TRBJ2-3; 9 bases match TRBD2. J gave up 7 bases and V 6 bases, and 12 bases lay outside the gene matches. Germline CDR1 is SGDLS and CDR2 is YYNGEE. This CDR3 has 15 residues. The CDR3 sequence is CASTPQMAGGNTQYF. The CDR3 region has the DNA TGTGCCAGCACCCCCCAGATGGCGGGGGGGAATACGCAGTATTTT.

Many counts were recorded for this clonotype. The rearrangement uses TRBV12-3 or TRBV12-4 and TRBJ2-7; 12 bases are shared with TRBD2. V lost 6 bases and J lost 4; bases outside the gene matches: 7. The CDR3 runs to 15 residues. CDR3 bases: TGTGCCAGCAGCCCTAGCGGGAGGGCCACTTACGAGCAGTACTTC. It codes for CASSPSGRATYEQYF.

This clonotype was detected many times. The rearrangement links TRBV7-9 to TRBJ1-2; 9 bases align to TRBD1. J lost 5 bases, V lost 5 bases, and 9 bases had no gene match. This CDR3 region has 15 residues. In germline, CDR1 is SEHNR, CDR2 FQNEAQ (reference sequence). The CDR3 sequence is CASSIRDRADYGYTF. CDR3 in DNA: TGTGCCAGCAGCATACGGGACAGGGCTGATTATGGCTACACCTTC.

About this clonotype: Just one base apart from a much larger clone, this may be a read error. J is TRBJ2-1 and V is TRBV6-2 or TRBV6-3, with D possibly being TRBD1 (5 bases). The CDR3 spans 12 residues. Between the trimmed V and J ends, which lost 5 bases and 4 bases, there was a span of 6 bases. Germline V gives CDR1 MNHEY, CDR2 SVGEGT. CDR3: CASSGAYNEQFF. Written as DNA, the CDR3 is TGTGCCAGCAGTGGGGCTTACAATGAGCAGTTCTTC.

This clonotype appeared many times. This chain joins TRBV20-1 and TRBJ2-7; the D call may be TRBD1 or TRBD2 (5 bases each). Germline assignment: CDR1 DFQATT and CDR2 SNEGSKA (reference sequence). The CDR3 runs 14 residues. Trimming removed 0 bases at V and 3 bases at J, with 12 bases between. The CDR3, as DNA: TGCAGTGCTAGAGATAGGACGGGACGCTACGAGCAGTACTTC. Amino acid sequence: CSARDRTGRYEQYF.

This clonotype appeared once. This CDR3 reads CASSPAGTEAFF. The DNA of the CDR3 is TGCGCCAGCAGCCCGGCCGGCACTGAAGCTTTCTTT. The chain joins TRBV4-1 to TRBJ1-1; D is ambiguous. This CDR3 is built from 12 residues. Per germline, CDR1 MGHRA and CDR2 YSYEKL. V lost 4 bases to trimming and J lost 4 bases, with 7 bases between them.

This clonotype came up many times. This chain connects TRBV7-9 to TRBJ2-5, with 7 bases aligning to TRBD1. The V and J ends lost 0 bases and 5 bases, in that order; junction bases with no gene match: 12. Per the germline V gene, CDR1 is SEHNR and CDR2 is FQNEAQ (reference sequence). The CDR3 runs 17 residues. The CDR3: CASSLAGDSPNLETQYF. CDR3 in DNA: TGTGCCAGCAGCTTAGCGGGGGACAGTCCAAATTTGGAGACCCAGTACTTC.

The J gene is TRBJ2-5, the V gene TRBV4-1; D not resolved. Between the trimmed V and J ends, which lost 0 bases and 0 bases, there was a span of 8 bases. CDR1 and CDR2 from the germline V gene are MGHRA and YSYEKL. The CDR3 is 15 residues long. CDR3 in DNA: TGCGCCAGCAGCCAAGATTGGAAAAACCAAGAGACCCAGTACTTC. Translated, it gives CASSQDWKNQETQYF.

This clonotype was recorded a few times. V gene TRBV20-1 combines with J gene TRBJ1-4, with 7 bases identical to TRBD1. In germline, CDR1 is DFQATT, CDR2 SNEGSKA (reference sequence). V trimming: 3 bases; J trimming: 2 bases; junction bases outside the gene matches: 6. CDR3 length: 15 amino acids. The DNA for the CDR3 is TGCAGTGCTAGCCTTGAGGGACAGACTAATGAAAAACTGTTTTTT. This encodes CSASLEGQTNEKLFF.

In its sample, this clonotype was seen many times. The V and J genes are TRBV28 and TRBJ2-5; TRBD2 aligns across 9 bases. This CDR3 has 16 amino acids. Germline CDR1 MDHEN, CDR2 SYDVKM. J gave up 5 bases and V 7 bases, and 14 bases lay outside the gene matches. The CDR3 is CASTQLAGRGVETQYF. As DNA, the CDR3 is TGTGCCAGCACCCAACTAGCGGGTAGAGGAGTGGAGACCCAGTACTTC.

This clonotype was recorded many times. This CDR3 reads CASSQAGSRDYGYTF. CDR3 nucleotides: TGCGCCAGCAGCCAGGCAGGGAGTAGGGACTATGGCTACACCTTC. The gene calls are TRBV4-1 and TRBJ1-2, with a tentative D call TRBD1 (5 bases). Trimming shortened V by 3 bases and J by 3 bases, and 14 bases separated the two germline ends. Germline CDR1 MGHRA, CDR2 YSYEKL. The CDR3 has 15 residues.

Details on this clonotype: Since a much larger clone is just one base distant, this may be a read error. The J gene is TRBJ1-3, the V gene TRBV3-1; D may be TRBD1 (5 bases). V was trimmed by 6 bases and J by 3 bases, leaving 6 bases between them. Germline-derived CDR1 and CDR2 are LGHDT and YNNKEL (reference sequence). CDR3 length: 12 amino acids. This CDR3 is CASRTVGNTIYF. Here the CDR3 DNA reads TGTGCCAGCAGGACAGTTGGAAACACCATATATTTT.

This sequence joins TRBV11-3 and TRBJ2-3, with 9 bases fitting TRBD2. Trimming removed 4 bases from V and 1 base from J; junction bases left unmatched: 3. Germline assignment: CDR1 SGHNT and CDR2 YENEEA. This CDR3 has 15 residues. The CDR3 nucleotides are TGTGCCAGCAGCTCCCTAGCGGGGCGCACAGATACGCAGTATTTT. Its translation: CASSSLAGRTDTQYF.

In regard to this clonotype: This clone may be a read error of a much larger clone one base away. This sequence joins TRBV18 and TRBJ2-7; 7 bases line up with TRBD1. The ends lost 1 base at V and 3 bases at J; junction bases unmatched: 3. This CDR3 region has 14 residues. Germline V gene data show CDR1 as KGHSH and CDR2 as LQKENI. Here the CDR3 DNA reads TGTGCCAGCTCACCACAGGGGGCGGACTACGAGCAGTACTTC. Amino acids: CASSPQGADYEQYF.

The sample holds many counts of this clonotype. V is TRBV9 and J is TRBJ2-3; weak D call: TRBD1 (6 bases). There are 16 residues in the CDR3. Germline values: CDR1 SGDLS, CDR2 YYNGEE. Between the trimmed V and J ends, which lost 0 bases and 0 bases, there was a span of 11 bases. CDR3 sequence reads: CASSVDRATSTDTQYF. CDR3 in DNA: TGTGCCAGCAGCGTAGACAGGGCAACTAGCACAGATACGCAGTATTTT.